This T cell receptor (beta chain) is drawn from a study of blood T cell repertoires in COVID-19. The wider study: Acute-phase and convalescent COVID-19 samples originated in the United States, Italy and Spain. T cells, B-cell-depleted T cells, or PBMCs supplied cDNA or gDNA.

Membership in each cohort depended on participant-reported clinical history. In Cohort 3, a recovered donor had either two negative PCRs, clearance, or symptom resolution. The germline V gene has CDR1 SGHTS and CDR2 YDEGEE. V was pared by 0 bases and J by 1 base, with 10 bases between. This CDR3 has 15 residues. Produced via immunoSEQ multiplex PCR; TCRdb's table is partial and in-frame only. This sample has some 170,000 clones; 84% occur once, and the top ten carry roughly 15%. Sequencing was performed on PBMCs or T cells enriched from blood (not recorded which). This sequence joins TRBV5-8 and TRBJ1-1; no clear D. The sequence derives from a man in his fifties or sixties who had recovered from COVID-19. CDR3 amino acids: CASSLALSGNTEAFF. CDR3 bases: TGTGCCAGCAGCTTGGCCCTTTCAGGGAACACTGAAGCTTTCTTT.